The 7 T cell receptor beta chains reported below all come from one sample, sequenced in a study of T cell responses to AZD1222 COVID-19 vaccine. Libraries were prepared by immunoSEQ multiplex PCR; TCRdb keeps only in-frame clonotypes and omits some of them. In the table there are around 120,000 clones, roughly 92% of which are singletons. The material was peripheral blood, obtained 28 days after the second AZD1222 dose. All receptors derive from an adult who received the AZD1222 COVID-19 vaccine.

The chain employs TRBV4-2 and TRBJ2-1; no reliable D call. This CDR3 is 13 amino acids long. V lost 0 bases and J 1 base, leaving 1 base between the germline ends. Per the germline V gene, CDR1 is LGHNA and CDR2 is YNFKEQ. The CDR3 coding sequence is TGTGCCAGCAGCCAAGAATCCTACAATGAGCAGTTCTTC. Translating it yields CASSQESYNEQFF.

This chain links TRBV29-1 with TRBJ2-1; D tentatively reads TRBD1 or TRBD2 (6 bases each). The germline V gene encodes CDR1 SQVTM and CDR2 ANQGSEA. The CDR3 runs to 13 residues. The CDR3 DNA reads TGCAGTTATCCTGAGGGGGGAGTCAATGAGCAGTTCTTC. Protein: CSYPEGGVNEQFF.

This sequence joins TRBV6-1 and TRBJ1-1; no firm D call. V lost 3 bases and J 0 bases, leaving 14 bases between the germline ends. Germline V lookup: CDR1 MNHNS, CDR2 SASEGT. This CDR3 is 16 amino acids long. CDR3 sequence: CASSEGLGFMNTEAFF. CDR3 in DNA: TGTGCCAGCAGTGAGGGTTTGGGTTTTATGAACACTGAAGCTTTCTTT.

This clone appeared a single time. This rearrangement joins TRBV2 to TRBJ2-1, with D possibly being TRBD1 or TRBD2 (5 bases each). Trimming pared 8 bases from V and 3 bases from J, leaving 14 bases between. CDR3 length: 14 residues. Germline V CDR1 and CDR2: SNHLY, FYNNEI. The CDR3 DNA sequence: TGTGCCAGCTTACCGGGGCCTCACTACAATGAGCAGTTCTTC. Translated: CASLPGPHYNEQFF.

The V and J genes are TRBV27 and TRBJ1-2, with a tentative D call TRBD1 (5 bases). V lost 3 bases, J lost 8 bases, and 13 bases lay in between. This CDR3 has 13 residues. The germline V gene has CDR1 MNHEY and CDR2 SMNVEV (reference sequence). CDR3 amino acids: CASSFGGARGYTF. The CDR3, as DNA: TGTGCCAGCAGTTTCGGAGGGGCGCGCGGCTACACCTTC.

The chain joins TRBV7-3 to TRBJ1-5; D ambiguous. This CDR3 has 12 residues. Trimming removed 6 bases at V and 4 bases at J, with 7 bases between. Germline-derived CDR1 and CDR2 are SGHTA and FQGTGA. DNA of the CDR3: TGTGCCAGCAGGAAAACGAATCAGCCCCAGCATTTT. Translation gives CASRKTNQPQHF. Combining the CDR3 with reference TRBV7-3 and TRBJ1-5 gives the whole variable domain GAGVSQTPSNKVTEKGKYVELRCDPISGHTALYWYRQSLGQGPEFLIYFQGTGAADDSGLPNDRFFAVRPEGSVSTLKIQRTERGDSAVYLCASRKTNQPQHFGDGTRLSIL.

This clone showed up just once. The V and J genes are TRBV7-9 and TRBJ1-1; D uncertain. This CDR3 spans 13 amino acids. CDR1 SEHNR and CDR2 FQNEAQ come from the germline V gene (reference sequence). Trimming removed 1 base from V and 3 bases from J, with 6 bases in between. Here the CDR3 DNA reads TGTGCCAGCAGCTTAGTTTACGACACTGAAGCTTTCTTT. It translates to CASSLVYDTEAFF.